This T cell receptor (beta chain) was captured in a study of shared clonotypes between healthy human individuals. Study-wide context: Per donor, CD8 memory used one plate, CD8 naive used two, CD4 memory used three and CD4 naive used three.

Broader study findings: Naive subsets typically showed greater estimated richness than memory subsets.

Naive CD8 populations comprised CD45RO-negative cells positively selected for CCR7, excluding terminally differentiated effector memory CD45RA+ cells. With regard to this clone: Its antigen remains unidentified.

Assay used: immunoSEQ multiplex PCR; TCRdb lists only in-frame clones, some missing. In the table there are around 610,000 clones, roughly 96% of which are singletons. From germline, CDR1 is SGHTS and CDR2 YDEGEE. V trimming: 5 bases; J trimming: 0 bases; junction bases outside the gene matches: 14. This CDR3 is built from 19 residues. This receptor was identified in a woman aged 25 to 39 in good health. The sequencing input was naive CD8+ T cells sorted from blood. The chain carries TRBV5-8 and TRBJ2-1; the match to TRBD2 covers 10 bases. The CDR3 is CASRGWPSGSFDSYNEQFF. CDR3 DNA sequence: TGTGCCAGCAGGGGTTGGCCTAGCGGGAGTTTTGACTCCTACAATGAGCAGTTCTTC.